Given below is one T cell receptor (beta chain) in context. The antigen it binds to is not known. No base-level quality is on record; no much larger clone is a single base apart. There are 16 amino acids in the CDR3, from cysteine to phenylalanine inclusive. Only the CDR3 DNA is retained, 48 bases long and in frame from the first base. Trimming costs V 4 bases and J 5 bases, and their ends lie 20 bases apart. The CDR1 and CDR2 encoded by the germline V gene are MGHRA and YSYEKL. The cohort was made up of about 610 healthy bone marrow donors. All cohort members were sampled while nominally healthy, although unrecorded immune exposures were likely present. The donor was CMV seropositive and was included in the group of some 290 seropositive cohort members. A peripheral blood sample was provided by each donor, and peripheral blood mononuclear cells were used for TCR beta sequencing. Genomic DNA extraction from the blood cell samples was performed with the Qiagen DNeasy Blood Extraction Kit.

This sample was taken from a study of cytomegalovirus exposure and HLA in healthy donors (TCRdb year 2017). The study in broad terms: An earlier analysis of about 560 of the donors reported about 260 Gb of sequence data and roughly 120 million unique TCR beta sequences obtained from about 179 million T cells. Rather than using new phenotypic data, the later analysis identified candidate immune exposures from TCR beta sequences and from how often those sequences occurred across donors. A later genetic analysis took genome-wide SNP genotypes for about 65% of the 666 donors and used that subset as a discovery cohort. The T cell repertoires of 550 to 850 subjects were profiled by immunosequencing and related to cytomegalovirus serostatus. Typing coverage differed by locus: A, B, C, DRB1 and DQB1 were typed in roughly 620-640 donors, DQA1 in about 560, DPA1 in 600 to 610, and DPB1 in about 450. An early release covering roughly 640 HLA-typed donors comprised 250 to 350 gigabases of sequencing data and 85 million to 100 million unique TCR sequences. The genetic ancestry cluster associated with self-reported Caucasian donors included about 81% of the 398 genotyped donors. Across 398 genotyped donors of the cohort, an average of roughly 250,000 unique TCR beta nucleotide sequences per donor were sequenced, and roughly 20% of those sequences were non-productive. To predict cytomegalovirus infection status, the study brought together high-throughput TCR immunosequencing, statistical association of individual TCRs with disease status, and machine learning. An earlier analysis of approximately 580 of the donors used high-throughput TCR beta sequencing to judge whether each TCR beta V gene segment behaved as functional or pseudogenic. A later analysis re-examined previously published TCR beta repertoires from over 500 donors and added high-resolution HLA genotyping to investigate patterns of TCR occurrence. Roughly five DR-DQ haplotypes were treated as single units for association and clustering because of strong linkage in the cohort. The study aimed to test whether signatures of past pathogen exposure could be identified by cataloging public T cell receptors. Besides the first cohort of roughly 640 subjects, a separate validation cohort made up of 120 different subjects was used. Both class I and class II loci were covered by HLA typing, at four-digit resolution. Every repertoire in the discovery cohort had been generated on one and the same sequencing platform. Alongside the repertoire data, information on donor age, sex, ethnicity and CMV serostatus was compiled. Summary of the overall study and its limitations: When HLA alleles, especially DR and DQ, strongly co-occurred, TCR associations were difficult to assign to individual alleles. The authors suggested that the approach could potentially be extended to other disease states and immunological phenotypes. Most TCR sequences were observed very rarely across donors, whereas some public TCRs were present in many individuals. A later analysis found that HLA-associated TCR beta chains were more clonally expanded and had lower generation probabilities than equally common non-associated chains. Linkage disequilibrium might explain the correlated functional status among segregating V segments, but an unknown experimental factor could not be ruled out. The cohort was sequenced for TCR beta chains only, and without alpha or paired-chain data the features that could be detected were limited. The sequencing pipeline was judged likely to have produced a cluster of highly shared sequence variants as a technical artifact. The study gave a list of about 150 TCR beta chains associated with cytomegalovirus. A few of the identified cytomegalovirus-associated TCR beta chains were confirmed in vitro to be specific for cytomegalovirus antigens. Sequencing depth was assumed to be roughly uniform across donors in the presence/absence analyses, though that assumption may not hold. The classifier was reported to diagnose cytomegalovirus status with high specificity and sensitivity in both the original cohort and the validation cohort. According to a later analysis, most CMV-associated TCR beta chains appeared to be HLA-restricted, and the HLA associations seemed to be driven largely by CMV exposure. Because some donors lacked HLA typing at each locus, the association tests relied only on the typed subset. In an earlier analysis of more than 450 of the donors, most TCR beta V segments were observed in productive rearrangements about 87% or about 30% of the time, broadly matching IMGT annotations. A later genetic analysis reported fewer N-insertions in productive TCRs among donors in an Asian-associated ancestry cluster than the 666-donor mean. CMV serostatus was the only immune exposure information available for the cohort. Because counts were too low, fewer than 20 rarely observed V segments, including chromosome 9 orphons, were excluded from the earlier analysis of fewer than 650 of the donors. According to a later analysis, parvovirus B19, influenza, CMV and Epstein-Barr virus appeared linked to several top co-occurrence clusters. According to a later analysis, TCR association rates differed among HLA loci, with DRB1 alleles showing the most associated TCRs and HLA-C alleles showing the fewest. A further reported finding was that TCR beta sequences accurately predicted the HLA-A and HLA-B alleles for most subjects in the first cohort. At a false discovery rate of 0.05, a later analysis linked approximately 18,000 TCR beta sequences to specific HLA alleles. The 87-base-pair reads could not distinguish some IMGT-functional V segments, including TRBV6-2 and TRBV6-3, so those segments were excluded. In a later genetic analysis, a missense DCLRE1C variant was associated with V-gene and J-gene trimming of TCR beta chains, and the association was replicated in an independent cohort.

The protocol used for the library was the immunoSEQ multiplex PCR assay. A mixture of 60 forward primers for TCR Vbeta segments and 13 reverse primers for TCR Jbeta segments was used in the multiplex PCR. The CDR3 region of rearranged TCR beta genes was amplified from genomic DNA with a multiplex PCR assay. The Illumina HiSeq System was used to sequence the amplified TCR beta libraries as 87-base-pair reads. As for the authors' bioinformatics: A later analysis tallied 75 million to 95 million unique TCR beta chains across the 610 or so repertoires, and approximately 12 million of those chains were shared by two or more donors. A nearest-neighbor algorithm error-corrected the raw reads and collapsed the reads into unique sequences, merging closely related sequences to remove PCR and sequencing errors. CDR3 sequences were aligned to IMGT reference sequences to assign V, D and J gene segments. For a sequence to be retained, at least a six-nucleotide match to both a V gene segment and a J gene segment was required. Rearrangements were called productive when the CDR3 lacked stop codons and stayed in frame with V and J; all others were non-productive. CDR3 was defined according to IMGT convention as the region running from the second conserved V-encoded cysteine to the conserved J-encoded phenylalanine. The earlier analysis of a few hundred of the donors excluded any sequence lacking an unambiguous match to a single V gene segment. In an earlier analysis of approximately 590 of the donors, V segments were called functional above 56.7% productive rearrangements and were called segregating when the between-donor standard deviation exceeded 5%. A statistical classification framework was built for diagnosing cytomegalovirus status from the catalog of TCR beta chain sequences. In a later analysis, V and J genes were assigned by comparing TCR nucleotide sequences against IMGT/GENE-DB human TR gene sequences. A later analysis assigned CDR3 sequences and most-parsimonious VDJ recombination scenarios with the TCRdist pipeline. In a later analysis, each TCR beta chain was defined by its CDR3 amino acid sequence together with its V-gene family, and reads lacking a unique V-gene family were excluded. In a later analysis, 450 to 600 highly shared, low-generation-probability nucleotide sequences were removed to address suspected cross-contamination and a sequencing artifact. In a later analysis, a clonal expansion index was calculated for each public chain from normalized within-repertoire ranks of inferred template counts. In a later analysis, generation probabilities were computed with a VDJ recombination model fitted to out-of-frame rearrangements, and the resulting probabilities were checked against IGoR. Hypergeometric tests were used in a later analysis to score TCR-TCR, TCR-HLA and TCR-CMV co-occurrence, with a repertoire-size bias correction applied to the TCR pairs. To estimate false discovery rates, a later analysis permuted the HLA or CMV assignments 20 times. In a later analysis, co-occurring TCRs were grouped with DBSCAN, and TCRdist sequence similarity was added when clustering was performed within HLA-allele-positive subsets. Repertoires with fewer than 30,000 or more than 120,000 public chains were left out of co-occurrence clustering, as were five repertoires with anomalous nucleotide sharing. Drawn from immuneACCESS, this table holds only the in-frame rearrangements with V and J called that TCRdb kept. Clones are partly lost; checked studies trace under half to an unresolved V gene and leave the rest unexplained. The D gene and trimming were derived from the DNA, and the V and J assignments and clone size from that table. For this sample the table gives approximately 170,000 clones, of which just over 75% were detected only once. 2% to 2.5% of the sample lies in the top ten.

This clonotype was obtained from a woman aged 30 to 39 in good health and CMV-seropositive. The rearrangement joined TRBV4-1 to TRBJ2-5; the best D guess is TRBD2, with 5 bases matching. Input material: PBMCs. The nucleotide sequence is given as TGCGCCAGCAGCCCAGCATCCCGAGGATCGGGGGAGACCCAGTACTTC. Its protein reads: CASSPASRGSGETQYF.